A single sample gave rise to the 29 T cell receptor beta chains below, sequenced in a study of blood T cells in healthy people across ages. Primed by a sample-barcoded 5' primer and a J-beta primer mix, a second PCR proceeded for roughly 6 to 12 cycles. TCRdb processed the 5' RACE reads anew with MiXCR; each CDR3 protein has one entry. The sample records roughly 800,000 distinct CDR3 sequences, over 45% being singletons. Sequences were obtained from blood. The source of these receptors is a man aged 25 to 40 in good health.

The rearrangement links TRBV9 to TRBJ2-7; TRBD1 aligns across 9 bases. This CDR3 is built from 16 residues. V lost 1 base and J lost 2; bases outside the gene matches: 7. Germline CDR1 reads SGDLS; CDR2 reads YYNGEE. CDR3 sequence: CASSVSTGGIAYEQYF. The CDR3 region has the DNA TGTGCCAGCAGCGTATCGACAGGGGGTATTGCCTACGAGCAGTACTTC.

The V gene is TRBV20-1, the J gene TRBJ2-1, with a possible D match to TRBD2 (6 bases). Germline CDR1 and CDR2: DFQATT and SNEGSKA (reference sequence). The CDR3 spans 14 residues. V lost 1 base and J lost 4, with 11 bases in between. The DNA of the CDR3 is TGCAGTGCTAGAGGCCATAGCGGTTACAATGAGCAGTTCTTC. This encodes CSARGHSGYNEQFF.

This clonotype occurred a few times. This chain joins TRBV5-1 and TRBJ2-1; D ambiguous. The CDR3 has 15 amino acids. Germline lookup yields CDR1 SGHRS and CDR2 YFSETQ. V lost 4 bases, J lost 5 bases, and 16 bases lay in between. The CDR3 DNA follows: TGCGCCAGCAGCATCCTCGACTCTCTCGACAATGAGCAGTTCTTC. Residues: CASSILDSLDNEQFF.

The chain carries TRBV5-1 and TRBJ2-3; D unclear. The CDR3 totals 16 residues. V was shortened by 4 bases and J by 1 base, with 16 bases between the two germline ends. Looked up from germline, CDR1 is SGHRS and CDR2 is YFSETQ. The CDR3 DNA is TGCGCCAGCAGCCACGTTTTTTCTCCGGGCACAGATACGCAGTATTTT. The encoded protein is CASSHVFSPGTDTQYF.

Of note for this clonotype: Germline and junction disagree at one end, which may indicate a read error. The chain couples TRBV7-9 to TRBJ2-2; perhaps TRBD1 as D (6 bases). Looked up from germline, CDR1 is SEHNR and CDR2 is FQNEAQ (reference sequence). The CDR3 length is 19 residues. DNA for the CDR3: TGTGCCAGCGGCTTATCTAGGGGGAATAATATTGCGAACACCGGGGAGCTGTTTTTT. The encoded protein is CASGLSRGNNIANTGELFF.

The chain links TRBV7-2 to TRBJ2-1; D is undetermined. This CDR3 comprises 13 residues. Trimming removed 5 bases at V and 9 bases at J, with 14 bases between. Germline values: CDR1 SGHTA, CDR2 FQGNSA. Here the CDR3 reads CASSQVPRREQFF. In DNA, the CDR3 is TGTGCCAGCAGCCAAGTCCCTAGACGTGAGCAGTTCTTC.

A few counts support this clonotype. DNA for the CDR3: TGTGCCAGCAGTCCGGGGGGGACTAGCGGGAGTGAGTTCTTC. It is translated as CASSPGGTSGSEFF. The chain couples TRBV11-2 to TRBJ2-1; 14 nucleotides line up with TRBD2. After removal of 6 bases from V and 14 bases from J, the junction contained 9 bases not matched to a gene. Germline V gene data show CDR1 as SGHAT and CDR2 as FQNNGV. The CDR3 contains 14 residues.

The J gene is TRBJ1-2, the V gene TRBV27; D gene uncertain. The V and J ends lost 8 bases and 7 bases respectively, with 14 bases between them. Germline lookup yields CDR1 MNHEY and CDR2 SMNVEV (reference sequence). CDR3 size: 12 residues. The CDR3, as DNA: TGTGCCAGCTTTCACTGGGTGCGTGGCTACACCTTC. Amino acids: CASFHWVRGYTF.

This clonotype was seen only a few times. CDR3 coding DNA: TGTGCCAGCAGTCATAACCGGGACGGTTCACCCCTCCACTTT. This encodes CASSHNRDGSPLHF. V gene TRBV12-3 or TRBV12-4 combines with J gene TRBJ1-6, with D maybe TRBD1 (5 bases). With 5 bases removed from V and 9 bases from J, the gap between germline ends came to 14 bases. The CDR3 length is 14 residues.

The genes are TRBV7-3 and TRBJ2-3; D perhaps matches TRBD1 (5 bases). With 0 bases removed from V and 0 bases from J, the gap between germline ends came to 7 bases. The length of the CDR3 is 15 residues. The V gene's germline CDR1 is SGHTA and CDR2 FQGTGA. DNA of the CDR3: TGTGCCAGCAGCTTAACCAGGGTCAGCACAGATACGCAGTATTTT. Residues: CASSLTRVSTDTQYF. Combining the CDR3 with reference TRBV7-3 and TRBJ2-3 gives the whole variable domain GAGVSQTPSNKVTEKGKYVELRCDPISGHTALYWYRQSLGQGPEFLIYFQGTGAADDSGLPNDRFFAVRPEGSVSTLKIQRTERGDSAVYLCASSLTRVSTDTQYFGPGTRLTVL.

The V call is TRBV6-6, the J call TRBJ1-4; a possible D gene is TRBD1 (5 bases). The CDR3 consists of 11 residues. Trimming pared 2 bases from V and 16 bases from J, leaving 11 bases between. From germline, CDR1 is MNHNY and CDR2 SVGAGI (reference sequence). The chain's CDR3 is CASSYDRQRFF. In nucleotides, the CDR3 is TGTGCCAGCAGTTACGACCGACAGCGGTTTTTT.

This clonotype was seen only once. The gene calls are TRBV5-6 and TRBJ2-7, with D possibly being TRBD1 (6 bases). The CDR3 runs 12 residues. Germline lookup yields CDR1 SGHDT and CDR2 YYEEEE. CDR3: CASEQGGYEQYF. CDR3 in DNA: TGTGCGTCGGAACAGGGTGGATACGAGCAGTACTTC.

This chain uses TRBV5-1 with TRBJ2-7; a weak D match, TRBD1 (7 bases). The CDR3 has 16 amino acids. V lost 4 bases and J lost 2, with 19 bases in between. Per germline, CDR1 SGHRS and CDR2 YFSETQ. The CDR3: CASSTRQGSGAYEQYF. CDR3 DNA: TGCGCCAGCAGCACCAGACAGGGTTCGGGGGCCTACGAGCAGTACTTC.

This chain joins TRBV11-2 and TRBJ2-3; TRBD2 matches at 7 bases. The CDR3 is made up of 15 amino acids. With V trimmed by 2 bases and J by 4 bases, 6 bases remained unmatched. Germline V gene lookup returns CDR1 SGHAT and CDR2 FQNNGV. In nucleotides, the CDR3 is TGTGCCAGCAGCTTAACGGGAGGCTATTCAGATACGCAGTATTTT. This encodes CASSLTGGYSDTQYF.

There are a few counts of this clonotype. The rearrangement links TRBV29-1 to TRBJ2-5, with TRBD1 matching 7 bases. The CDR3 totals 14 residues. The J segment lost 2 bases and the V segment lost 2 bases, leaving 5 bases of the junction unmatched. CDR1 SQVTM and CDR2 ANQGSEA come from the germline V gene. The CDR3 region has the DNA TGCAGCGTTGAACAGGGACAGTCTCAAGAGACCCAGTACTTC. It is translated as CSVEQGQSQETQYF. Drawing the rest from reference TRBV29-1 and TRBJ2-5, the complete variable domain is SAVISQKPSRDICQRGTSLTIQCQVDSQVTMMFWYRQQPGQSLTLIATANQGSEATYESGFVIDKFPISRPNLTFSTLTVSNMSPEDSSIYLCSVEQGQSQETQYFGPGTRLLVL.

This clonotype was seen a few times. V gene TRBV20-1 combines with J gene TRBJ2-5, with 10 bases lining up with TRBD2. Germline V gives CDR1 DFQATT, CDR2 SNEGSKA (reference sequence). The J segment lost 4 bases and the V segment lost 6 bases, leaving 17 bases of the junction unmatched. CDR3 length: 17 residues. CDR3 DNA sequence: TGCAGTGCCAGTTTGGGACTAGCGTTTGCCCCGTCAGAGACCCAGTACTTC. The encoded protein is CSASLGLAFAPSETQYF.

The chain recombines TRBV10-3 with TRBJ2-5; D may be TRBD1 (6 bases). V lost 8 bases, J lost 5 bases, and 12 bases lay in between. The CDR3 has 12 amino acids. Germline assignment: CDR1 ENHRY and CDR2 SYGVKD. The CDR3 DNA sequence: TGTGCCATCCAGGGGCAGGGTGAGACCCAGTACTTC. It specifies CAIQGQGETQYF.

This clonotype was picked up many times. A single base separates this from a much larger clone, so it may be a read error. This chain uses TRBV7-8 with TRBJ2-5; D tentatively fits TRBD1 or TRBD2 (5 bases each). There are 15 residues in the CDR3. Germline V lookup: CDR1 SGHVS, CDR2 FQNEAQ. V was clipped by 1 base and J by 5 bases, with 14 bases between them. In nucleotides, the CDR3 is TGTGCCAGCAGCTTAGGGGGCGGTCCGGGGGAGACCCAGTACTTC. Its translation is CASSLGGGPGETQYF.

The count of this clonotype is one. This sequence joins TRBV30 and TRBJ2-7; D possibly corresponds to TRBD1 (6 bases). Germline V gene data show CDR1 as GTSNPN and CDR2 as SVGIG (reference sequence). CDR3 length: 12 residues. V lost 1 base, J lost 7 bases, and 11 bases lay in between. The CDR3 nucleotides are TGTGCCTGGAGTGGACAGGCCCGGGAGCAGTACTTC. This codes for CAWSGQAREQYF. The whole variable domain, filled in from reference TRBV30 and TRBJ2-7, reads SQTIHQWPATLVQPVGSPLSLECTVEGTSNPNLYWYRQAAGRGLQLLFYSVGIGQISSEVPQNLSASRPQDRQFILSSKKLLLSDSGFYLCAWSGQAREQYFGPGTRLTVT.

This rearrangement joins TRBV20-1 to TRBJ2-1, with 7 bases that match TRBD2. The CDR3 sequence is 18 residues long. CDR1 is DFQATT, CDR2 SNEGSKA, per germline (reference sequence). Losses at the gene ends were 2 bases for V and 0 bases for J; bases not matched to a gene: 13. CDR3 sequence: CSARLALRAGSSYNEQFF. Here the CDR3 DNA reads TGCAGTGCTAGATTGGCCCTTAGAGCGGGGAGCTCCTACAATGAGCAGTTCTTC.

CDR3 DNA sequence: TGTGCCAGCAGCCAAGAAGGGGGGCATGGCTACACCTTC. Residues: CASSQEGGHGYTF. V and J are TRBV3-1 and TRBJ1-2, with D maybe TRBD1 (6 bases). The CDR3 totals 13 residues. The germline V gene has CDR1 LGHDT and CDR2 YNNKEL (reference sequence). Trimming removed 0 bases at V and 6 bases at J, with 8 bases between.

The V call is TRBV6-2 or TRBV6-3, the J call TRBJ1-6; no reliable D call. Trimming pared 4 bases from V and 8 bases from J, leaving 12 bases between. CDR3 size: 14 residues. Looked up from germline, CDR1 is MNHEY and CDR2 is SVGEGT. CDR3 residues: CASSSRLWDSPLHF. CDR3 sequence (DNA): TGTGCCAGCAGTTCCAGGCTTTGGGATTCACCCCTCCACTTT.

This chain joins TRBV20-1 and TRBJ2-3; D gene unclear. The germline CDR1 and CDR2 sequences are DFQATT and SNEGSKA (reference sequence). Trimming took off 5 bases at V and 6 bases at J, with 12 bases between the two ends. There are 12 residues in the CDR3. The CDR3 DNA sequence: TGCAGTGCTGAGCCCATGTTCGATACGCAGTATTTT. Translation: CSAEPMFDTQYF.

The sample holds one count of this clonotype. The chain carries TRBV12-3 or TRBV12-4 and TRBJ1-1; D is unresolved. This CDR3 has 13 amino acids. V was clipped by 5 bases and J by 4 bases, with 11 bases between them. In DNA form, the CDR3 reads TGTGCCAGCAGTAGAGGAGCGGTCACTGAAGCTTTCTTT. Its protein is CASSRGAVTEAFF.

The chain couples TRBV12-3 or TRBV12-4 to TRBJ2-1; D remains ambiguous. The J call may be faulty, since TRBJ2-7 better matches the DNA end. CDR3 size: 11 residues. The CDR3 sequence: CASESHNEQYF. For the CDR3, the DNA is TGTGCCAGCGAGAGTCACAATGAGCAGTACTTC.

This clonotype was seen more than once but under ten times. J is TRBJ1-5 and V is TRBV28; no clear D gene. This CDR3 has 13 residues. Germline values: CDR1 MDHEN, CDR2 SYDVKM. Trimming removed 6 bases from V and 5 bases from J, with 11 bases in between. CDR3 in amino acids: CASSLGRDQPQHF. The CDR3 coding sequence is TGTGCCAGCAGCCTCGGTAGGGATCAGCCCCAGCATTTT.

This clonotype turned up a few times. The CDR3: CSAIWLAEYEQYF. CDR3 sequence (DNA): TGCAGTGCTATTTGGCTAGCGGAATACGAGCAGTACTTC. V gene TRBV20-1 combines with J gene TRBJ2-7; 7 bases match TRBD2. Germline CDR1 is DFQATT and CDR2 is SNEGSKA (reference sequence). V shed 4 bases, J shed 4 bases, and the junction held 7 bases outside the gene matches. CDR3 length: 13 amino acids.

The chain combines TRBV6-1 with TRBJ2-1; 8 nucleotides line up with TRBD2. V trimming: 2 bases; J trimming: 6 bases; junction bases outside the gene matches: 9. This CDR3 has 16 residues. Germline V gives CDR1 MNHNS, CDR2 SASEGT. CDR3 protein: CASSEMVGRALNEQFF. CDR3 nucleotides: TGTGCCAGCAGTGAAATGGTCGGGAGGGCCCTCAATGAGCAGTTCTTC.

The V and J genes are TRBV12-3 or TRBV12-4 and TRBJ2-5; no clear D. The CDR3 has 12 residues. The V end was cut by 3 bases, the J end by 11 bases, with 13 bases between. The CDR3 protein is CASSFHFEAQYF. The CDR3, as DNA: TGTGCCAGCAGTTTTCACTTTGAGGCGCAGTACTTC.